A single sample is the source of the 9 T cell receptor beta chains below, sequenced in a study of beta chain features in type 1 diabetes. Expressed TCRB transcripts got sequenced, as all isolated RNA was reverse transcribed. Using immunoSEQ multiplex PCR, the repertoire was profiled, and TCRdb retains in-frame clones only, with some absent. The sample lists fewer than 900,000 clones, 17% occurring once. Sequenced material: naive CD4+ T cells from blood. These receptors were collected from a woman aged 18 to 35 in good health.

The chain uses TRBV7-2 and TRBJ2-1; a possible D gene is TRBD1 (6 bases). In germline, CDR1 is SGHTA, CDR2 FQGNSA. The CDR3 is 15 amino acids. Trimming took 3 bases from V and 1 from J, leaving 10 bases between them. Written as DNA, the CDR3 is TGTGCCAGCAGCTTTGGGGGACATTCCTACAATGAGCAGTTCTTC. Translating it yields CASSFGGHSYNEQFF.

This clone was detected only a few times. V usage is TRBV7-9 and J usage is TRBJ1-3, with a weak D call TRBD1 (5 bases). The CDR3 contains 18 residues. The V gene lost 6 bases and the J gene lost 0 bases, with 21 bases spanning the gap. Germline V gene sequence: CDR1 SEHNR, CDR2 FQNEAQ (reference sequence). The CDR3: CASRPEAGRRSSGNTIYF. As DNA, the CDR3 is TGTGCCAGCAGGCCCGAGGCAGGGCGCCGTTCCTCTGGAAACACCATATATTTT.

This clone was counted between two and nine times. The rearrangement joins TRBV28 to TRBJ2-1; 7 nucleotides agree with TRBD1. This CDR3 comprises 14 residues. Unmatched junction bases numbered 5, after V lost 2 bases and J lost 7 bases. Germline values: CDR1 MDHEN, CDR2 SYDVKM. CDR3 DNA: TGTGCCAGCAGTTTAGGAGTCAGGGGGAATGAGCAGTTCTTC. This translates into CASSLGVRGNEQFF.

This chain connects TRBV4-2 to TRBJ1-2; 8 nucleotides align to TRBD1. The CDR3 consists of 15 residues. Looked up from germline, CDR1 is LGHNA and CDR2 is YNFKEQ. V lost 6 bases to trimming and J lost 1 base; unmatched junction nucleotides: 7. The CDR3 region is CASSIGQGLNYGYTF. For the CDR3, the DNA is TGTGCCAGCAGTATCGGACAGGGCCTTAACTATGGCTACACCTTC.

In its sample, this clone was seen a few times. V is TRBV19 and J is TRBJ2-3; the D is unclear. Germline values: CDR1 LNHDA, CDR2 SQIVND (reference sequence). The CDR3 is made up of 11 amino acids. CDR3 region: CLGSSTDTQYF. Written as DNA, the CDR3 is TGTTTAGGGTCTAGCACAGATACGCAGTATTTT. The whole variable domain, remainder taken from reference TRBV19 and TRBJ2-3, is DGGITQSPKYLFRKEGQNVTLSCEQNLNHDAMYWYRQDPGQGLRLIYYSQIVNDFQKGDIAEGYSVSREKKESFPLTVTSAQKNPTAFYLCLGSSTDTQYFGPGTRLTVL.

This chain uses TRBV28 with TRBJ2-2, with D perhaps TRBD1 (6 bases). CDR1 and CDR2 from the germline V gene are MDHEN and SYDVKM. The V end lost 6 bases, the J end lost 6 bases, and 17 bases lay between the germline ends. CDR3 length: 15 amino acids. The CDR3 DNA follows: TGTGCCAGCAGAACTCACAGGGTACCCGCCGGGGAGCTGTTTTTT. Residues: CASRTHRVPAGELFF.

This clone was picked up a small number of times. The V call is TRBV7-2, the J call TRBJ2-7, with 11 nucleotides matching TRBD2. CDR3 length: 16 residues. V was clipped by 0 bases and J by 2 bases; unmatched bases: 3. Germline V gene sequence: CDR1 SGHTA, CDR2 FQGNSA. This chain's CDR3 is CASSLASGRATYEQYF. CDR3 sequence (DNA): TGTGCCAGCAGCTTAGCTAGCGGGAGGGCTACCTACGAGCAGTACTTC.

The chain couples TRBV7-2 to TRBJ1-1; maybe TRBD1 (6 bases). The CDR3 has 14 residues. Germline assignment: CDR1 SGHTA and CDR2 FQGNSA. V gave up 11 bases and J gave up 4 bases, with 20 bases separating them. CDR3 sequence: CACVTGITGTEAFF. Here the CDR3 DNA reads TGTGCCTGTGTTACAGGGATTACGGGCACTGAAGCTTTCTTT.

This CDR3 reads CSVHLMSSYNEQFF. The DNA of the CDR3 is TGCAGCGTTCACTTGATGAGCTCCTACAATGAGCAGTTCTTC. The chain employs TRBV29-1 and TRBJ2-1, with no clear D. Germline V gene sequence: CDR1 SQVTM, CDR2 ANQGSEA. CDR3 length: 14 amino acids. Trimming removed 5 bases from V and 0 bases from J, with 11 bases in between.